The clone carrying this T cell receptor (beta chain) was counted a single time. Specified time point: after dendritic cell vaccination, including at tumor progression/relapse. This sample stems from a study of glioma-infiltrating T cells after dendritic cell vaccination. TCRB CDR3 was amplified from 2 ug genomic DNA or less. Generated by immunoSEQ multiplex PCR, the TCRdb table keeps only in-frame clones and is missing some. The table has 99,000 or so clones, nearly 90% seen once; the top ten hold 2.7%. From germline, CDR1 is SGHNT and CDR2 YENEEA. The CDR3 has 13 amino acids. Losses at the gene ends were 5 bases for V and 7 bases for J; bases not matched to a gene: 7.

The rearrangement links TRBV11-3 to TRBJ2-7, with TRBD2 identical over 8 bases. Sequencing was performed on blood, taken after dendritic cell vaccination. The TCR originated in a human donor with glioblastoma. This CDR3 is CASSLSREGEQYF. The CDR3 region has the DNA TGTGCCAGCAGCCTATCCCGGGAGGGTGAGCAGTACTTC. Combining the CDR3 with reference TRBV11-3 and TRBJ2-7 gives the whole variable domain EAGVVQSPRYKIIEKKQPVAFWCNPISGHNTLYWYLQNLGQGPELLIRYENEEAVDDSQLPKDRFSAERLKGVDSTLKIQPAELGDSAVYLCASSLSREGEQYFGPGTRLTVT.